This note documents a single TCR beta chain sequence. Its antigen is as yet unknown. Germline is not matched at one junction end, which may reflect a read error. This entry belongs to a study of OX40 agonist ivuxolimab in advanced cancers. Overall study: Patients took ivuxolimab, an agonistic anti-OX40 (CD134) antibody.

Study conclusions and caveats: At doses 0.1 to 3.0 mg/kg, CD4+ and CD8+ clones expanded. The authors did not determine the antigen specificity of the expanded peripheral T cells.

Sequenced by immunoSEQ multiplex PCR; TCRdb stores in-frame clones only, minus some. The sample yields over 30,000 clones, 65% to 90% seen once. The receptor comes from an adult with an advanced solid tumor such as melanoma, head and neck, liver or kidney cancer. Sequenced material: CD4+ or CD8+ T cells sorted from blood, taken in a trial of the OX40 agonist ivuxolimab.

DNA of the CDR3: TGTGCTAGCAGCTTTGGAGAGAACACTGAAGCTTTCTTT. Protein sequence: CASSFGENTEAFF. The rearrangement links TRBV7-7 to TRBJ1-1; no clear D. There are 13 residues in the CDR3. Germline V gene data show CDR1 as SSHAT and CDR2 as FNYEAQ (reference sequence).